The clone carrying this T cell receptor beta chain was seen a few times. The CDR3 consists of 14 residues. The V and J ends lost 7 bases and 0 bases respectively, with 12 bases between them. These data belong to a study of T-cell reconstitution after alpha-beta-depleted transplantation in children. Unique molecular identifiers tagged the TCRbeta library. From the PCR reads, TCRdb called clonotypes with MiXCR, one entry per CDR3 protein. The repertoire holds about 300,000 distinct CDR3 sequences, roughly a tenth seen once, with around 7.5% in the top ten. The source of this sequence is a boy less than two years old with acute myeloid leukemia, due to receive a stem cell transplant. Material: PBMCs, obtained before TCRalphabeta/CD19-depleted stem cell transplant. The gene calls are TRBV12-3 or TRBV12-4 and TRBJ2-5; D gene ambiguous. The CDR3 region has the DNA TGTGCCAGCACCGCCCGGCTGTACCAAGAGACCCAGTACTTC. Its translation: CASTARLYQETQYF.